This T cell receptor (beta chain) was identified during a study of shared T cell receptors in the human thymus. V was trimmed by 4 bases and J by 5 bases, leaving 16 bases between them. CDR1 and CDR2 (germline): SGHNT, YYREEE (reference sequence). CDR3 length: 14 residues. The method was immunoSEQ multiplex PCR; TCRdb's version includes in-frame clones alone and lacks a portion of them. The sample lists some 700,000 clones; roughly 90% were seen once. The data were also submitted as part of a second study, on human thymus T cells. That source notes: Gene usage for V and J segments appeared biased in thymic and blood repertoires.

This chain links TRBV5-4 with TRBJ2-7; D not certain. The sample was thymocytes. This sequence was found in a boy less than two years old with a congenital heart defect. CDR3 sequence (DNA): TGTGCCAGCAGCCTAGGTGAGCGAAGGAACGAGCAGTACTTC. Protein product: CASSLGERRNEQYF. Together with reference TRBV5-4 and TRBJ2-7, the CDR3 gives the full variable domain: ETGVTQSPTHLIKTRGQQVTLRCSSQSGHNTVSWYQQALGQGPQFIFQYYREEENGRGNFPPRFSGLQFPNYSSELNVNALELDDSALYLCASSLGERRNEQYFGPGTRLTVT.